Below, 30 T cell receptor beta chains from the same sample are listed, as sequenced in a study of T cell responses to AZD1222 COVID-19 vaccine. Measured with immunoSEQ multiplex PCR; TCRdb has only the in-frame clones, and not every one. The table shows roughly 120,000 clones, with 88% occurring only once. The material was peripheral blood, obtained on day 0 of MenACWY control vaccination. These TCRs come from an adult in good health.

This clone was counted a few times. The genes are TRBV28 and TRBJ1-3; TRBD1 might be the D (5 bases). CDR3 length: 13 residues. In germline, CDR1 is MDHEN, CDR2 SYDVKM. V was pared by 6 bases and J by 7 bases, with 13 bases between. CDR3 protein: CASRGTARNTIYF. The DNA for the CDR3 is TGTGCCAGCAGAGGGACGGCTCGGAACACCATATATTTT.

The chain links TRBV15 to TRBJ2-1; D is unresolved. Per germline, CDR1 LNHNV and CDR2 YYDKDF (reference sequence). V shed 6 bases and J shed 5 bases, with 11 bases lying between them. The length of the CDR3 is 13 residues. The CDR3 is CATRSRGNNEQFF. The CDR3 DNA reads TGTGCCACCAGGTCTCGCGGAAACAATGAGCAGTTCTTC.

This clone came up once. This sequence joins TRBV20-1 and TRBJ2-1; D not certain. V was clipped by 6 bases and J by 1 base, with 4 bases between them. There are 11 residues in the CDR3. Germline CDR1 DFQATT, CDR2 SNEGSKA (reference sequence). The CDR3 DNA sequence: TGCAGTGCCTCTTCCTACAATGAGCAGTTCTTC. It yields the protein CSASSYNEQFF.

The rearrangement uses TRBV2 and TRBJ1-5; D call uncertain. This CDR3 has 16 amino acids. Trimming removed 6 bases from V and 3 bases from J, with 18 bases in between. Germline V gene lookup returns CDR1 SNHLY and CDR2 FYNNEI. The CDR3 bases are TGTGCCAGCAGCCCGGGCCTCCTAAGGAACAATCAGCCCCAGCATTTT. It translates to CASSPGLLRNNQPQHF.

This clone was detected once. The chain uses TRBV19 and TRBJ2-3; 12 bases match TRBD2. J was trimmed by 0 bases and V by 5 bases; bases with no gene match: 12. CDR1 is LNHDA and CDR2 is SQIVND in the germline V gene (reference sequence). The CDR3 loop spans 19 amino acids. The CDR3 sequence: CASSPSGLAGDTSTDTQYF. The CDR3 bases are TGTGCCAGTAGTCCTTCGGGACTAGCGGGTGACACTAGCACAGATACGCAGTATTTT.

V gene TRBV28 combines with J gene TRBJ1-2; 8 bases match TRBD1. CDR1 is MDHEN, CDR2 SYDVKM, per germline. The CDR3 spans 12 residues. V lost 6 bases to trimming and J lost 3 bases; unmatched junction nucleotides: 0. The CDR3 sequence is CASRQGDYGYTF. In nucleotides, the CDR3 is TGTGCCAGCAGACAGGGGGACTATGGCTACACCTTC.

The V and J genes are TRBV6-5 and TRBJ2-5, with a tentative D call TRBD1 (5 bases). Per germline, CDR1 MNHEY and CDR2 SVGAGI. Trimming stripped 8 bases from V and 5 bases from J, with 15 bases between. The length of the CDR3 is 13 residues. The CDR3 here is CASQRGAWETQYF. For the CDR3, the DNA is TGTGCCAGCCAACGTGGGGCGTGGGAGACCCAGTACTTC.

The CDR3 spells CASSQPGGERKNTEAFF. Here the CDR3 DNA reads TGCGCCAGCAGCCAACCAGGGGGCGAGAGAAAGAACACTGAAGCTTTCTTT. The rearrangement links TRBV4-1 to TRBJ1-1, with 8 bases identical to TRBD1. The length of the CDR3 is 17 residues. V dropped 2 bases and J dropped 1; count of bases not matched to a gene: 9. Germline values: CDR1 MGHRA, CDR2 YSYEKL.

CDR3 amino acids: CAISDMDRISYEQYF. As DNA, the CDR3 is TGTGCCATCAGTGATATGGACAGAATCTCCTACGAGCAGTACTTC. The chain couples TRBV10-3 to TRBJ2-7, with D maybe TRBD1 (6 bases). Trimming took 3 bases from V and 0 from J, leaving 12 bases between them. Germline CDR1 reads ENHRY; CDR2 reads SYGVKD. This CDR3 comprises 15 residues.

The rearrangement joins TRBV9 to TRBJ2-1; a possible D gene is TRBD2 (5 bases). Looked up from germline, CDR1 is SGDLS and CDR2 is YYNGEE. V lost 0 bases, J lost 4 bases, and 11 bases lay in between. The CDR3 runs to 15 residues. CDR3 sequence (DNA): TGTGCCAGCAGCGTAGCAGTAGCGCTATACAATGAGCAGTTCTTC. Residues: CASSVAVALYNEQFF.

This chain connects TRBV9 to TRBJ2-3; no reliable D call. This CDR3 has 12 residues. The V and J ends lost 4 bases and 2 bases respectively, with 5 bases between them. Germline lookup yields CDR1 SGDLS and CDR2 YYNGEE. CDR3 amino acids: CASSQTTDTQYF. CDR3 bases: TGTGCCAGCAGCCAAACCACAGATACGCAGTATTTT.

The CDR3 bases are TGTGCCAGCAGGAGACGGGACAGAGGCTACGAGCAGTACTTC. Its protein product is CASRRRDRGYEQYF. This chain joins TRBV28 and TRBJ2-7; 7 positions match TRBD1. The CDR3 consists of 14 residues. Germline assignment: CDR1 MDHEN and CDR2 SYDVKM. Trimming cost V 6 bases and J 3 bases; bases outside gene matches: 8.

A remark on this clone: Other nucleotide sequences from this sample produce the same CDR3. This chain links TRBV18 with TRBJ1-5; D uncertain. The germline V gene encodes CDR1 KGHSH and CDR2 LQKENI. The ends were cut back, 3 bases at V and 4 bases at J, with 7 bases in the middle. This CDR3 contains 13 residues. The CDR3 bases are TGTGCCAGCTCACCGACGGGAAATCAGCCCCAGCATTTT. It codes for CASSPTGNQPQHF.

This chain connects TRBV27 to TRBJ1-4, with 11 bases lining up with TRBD1. Unmatched junction bases numbered 9, after V lost 6 bases and J lost 6 bases. Germline values: CDR1 MNHEY, CDR2 SMNVEV (reference sequence). There are 16 residues in the CDR3. The DNA of the CDR3 is TGTGCCAGCAGCCGACACCCGGGACAGGGGGATGAAAAACTGTTTTTT. Its translation: CASSRHPGQGDEKLFF.

This chain uses TRBV5-4 with TRBJ2-2, with 10 positions matching TRBD2. Trimming cost V 3 bases and J 5 bases; bases outside gene matches: 4. Germline CDR1 SGHNT, CDR2 YYREEE (reference sequence). The CDR3 is 15 amino acids. CDR3 amino acids: CASSWGLAQTGELFF. CDR3 bases: TGTGCCAGCAGCTGGGGACTAGCGCAAACCGGGGAGCTGTTTTTT.

The chain joins TRBV10-3 to TRBJ2-1; 7 bases are a match to TRBD2. The CDR3 length is 17 residues. V shed 8 bases and J 4 bases; nucleotides not matched to a gene: 17. The germline V gene has CDR1 ENHRY and CDR2 SYGVKD. CDR3 nucleotide sequence: TGTGCCATCGGTTCCCTAAAGCAGAGCGGGGATTACAATGAGCAGTTCTTC. Translation: CAIGSLKQSGDYNEQFF.

The J gene is TRBJ2-7, the V gene TRBV5-4, with TRBD2 as a possible D gene (5 bases). This CDR3 is built from 14 residues. V was trimmed by 3 bases and J by 3 bases, leaving 13 bases between them. Germline V gene lookup returns CDR1 SGHNT and CDR2 YYREEE (reference sequence). This CDR3 is CASSSREKRYEQYF. The CDR3 DNA reads as TGTGCCAGCAGCTCGAGGGAAAAACGCTACGAGCAGTACTTC.

J is TRBJ2-1 and V is TRBV10-1; D is ambiguous. The CDR3 totals 14 residues. CDR1 and CDR2 (germline): WNHNN, SYGVQD (reference sequence). V lost 0 bases and J lost 6, with 9 bases in between. The CDR3 sequence is CASSESGIINEQFF. The CDR3 DNA follows: TGCGCCAGCAGTGAGTCGGGAATCATCAATGAGCAGTTCTTC.

There are a few counts of this clone. The CDR3 protein is CASSEGGGGESYEQYF. DNA for the CDR3: TGTGCCAGCAGTGAAGGTGGGGGGGGCGAGTCCTACGAGCAGTACTTC. V usage is TRBV6-1 and J usage is TRBJ2-7, with D perhaps TRBD2 (7 bases). V lost 1 base and J 1 base, leaving 14 bases between the germline ends. CDR1 is MNHNS and CDR2 is SASEGT in the germline V gene. The length of the CDR3 is 16 residues.

About this clone: The junction departs from the called germline gene at one end, perhaps through a read error. The chain has TRBV29-1 and TRBJ1-2; no firm D call. Looked up from germline, CDR1 is SQVTM and CDR2 is ANQGSEA. The CDR3 runs 15 residues. This CDR3 reads CSVPGSVRLGYGYTF. The CDR3 DNA sequence: TGCAGCGTTCCGGGATCCGTAAGGCTTGGCTATGGCTACACCTTT.

This clone showed up just a few times. This rearrangement joins TRBV29-1 to TRBJ2-7, with D possibly matching TRBD1 (5 bases). The CDR3 spans 13 residues. CDR1 is SQVTM, CDR2 ANQGSEA, per germline. The V gene lost 4 bases and the J gene lost 7 bases, with 17 bases spanning the gap. CDR3 DNA: TGCAGCGTTGTTGAGAGTGGGGCCTGGGAGCAGTACTTC. This gives the protein CSVVESGAWEQYF.

The V gene is TRBV28, the J gene TRBJ1-3; D not resolved. CDR3 length equals 16 residues. Germline V lookup: CDR1 MDHEN, CDR2 SYDVKM. V gave up 5 bases and J gave up 5 bases, with 19 bases separating them. The DNA of the CDR3 is TGTGCCAGCAGTACACCGTCGGCAGAAAGAAGAAACACCATATATTTT. It is translated as CASSTPSAERRNTIYF. Full variable domain (missing parts from reference TRBV28 and TRBJ1-3): DVKVTQSSRYLVKRTGEKVFLECVQDMDHENMFWYRQDPGLGLRLIYFSYDVKMKEKGDIPEGYSVSREKKERFSLILESASTNQTSMYLCASSTPSAERRNTIYFGEGSWLTVV.

This clone is a singleton in its sample. The J gene is TRBJ2-7, the V gene TRBV7-8; tentatively, D is TRBD1 (5 bases). CDR1 and CDR2 (germline): SGHVS, FQNEAQ. CDR3 length equals 15 residues. V dropped 6 bases and J dropped 0 bases, with 15 bases sitting between them. CDR3 in amino acids: CASRPSDRSSYEQYF. CDR3 DNA sequence: TGTGCCAGCAGACCCAGTGACAGAAGCTCCTACGAGCAGTACTTC. The full variable domain, its missing parts supplied by reference TRBV7-8 and TRBJ2-7, is GAGVSQSPRYKVAKRGQDVALRCDPISGHVSLFWYQQALGQGPEFLTYFQNEAQLDKSGLPSDRFFAERPEGSVSTLKIQRTQQEDSAVYLCASRPSDRSSYEQYFGPGTRLTVT.

This chain connects TRBV27 to TRBJ2-1; D is unclear. CDR1 MNHEY and CDR2 SMNVEV come from the germline V gene (reference sequence). Trimming left V 6 bases short and J 5 bases short, with 23 bases between. The CDR3 contains 17 residues. CDR3 DNA: TGTGCCAGCAGCCACCGGTCCGCTTGGTCTGTCAACAATGAGCAGTTCTTC. Translation gives CASSHRSAWSVNNEQFF.

This chain uses TRBV2 with TRBJ1-2; 7 nucleotides match TRBD1. This CDR3 region has 13 residues. Germline loops: CDR1 SNHLY, CDR2 FYNNEI. V lost 6 bases and J lost 2; bases outside the gene matches: 3. In DNA, the CDR3 is TGTGCCAGCAGGGCGGACAGGAACTATGGCTACACCTTC. The encoded protein is CASRADRNYGYTF.

The table lists this clone with a count of one. The V and J genes are TRBV4-1 and TRBJ2-7; D is unclear. V was cut by 1 base and J by 3 bases, with 10 bases left in between. The CDR3 extends over 14 amino acids. CDR1 MGHRA and CDR2 YSYEKL come from the germline V gene. The CDR3 here is CASSQGPRSYEQYF. CDR3 in DNA: TGCGCCAGCAGCCAAGGTCCTCGGAGCTACGAGCAGTACTTC.

V and J are TRBV9 and TRBJ1-4; possible D gene TRBD1, 5 bases. Germline V gives CDR1 SGDLS, CDR2 YYNGEE. Trimming removed 3 bases from V and 5 bases from J, with 17 bases in between. There are 16 residues in the CDR3. CDR3 residues: CASSALGGMKNEKLFF. The CDR3 nucleotides are TGTGCCAGCAGCGCACTGGGGGGGATGAAAAATGAAAAACTGTTTTTT. The full variable domain, with the rest looked up from reference TRBV9 and TRBJ1-4, is DSGVTQTPKHLITATGQRVTLRCSPRSGDLSVYWYQQSLDQGLQFLIQYYNGEERAKGNILERFSAQQFPDLHSELNLSSLELGDSALYFCASSALGGMKNEKLFFGSGTQLSVL.

The V and J genes are TRBV5-4 and TRBJ2-7, with 12 bases that match TRBD2. V lost 4 bases to trimming and J lost 0 bases; unmatched junction nucleotides: 2. This CDR3 contains 15 residues. CDR1 and CDR2 from the germline V gene are SGHNT and YYREEE (reference sequence). CDR3 residues: CASSPTSGSSYEQYF. CDR3 bases: TGTGCCAGCAGCCCGACTAGCGGGAGCTCCTACGAGCAGTACTTC.

The chain uses TRBV13 and TRBJ1-4; D uncertain. Germline assignment: CDR1 PRHDT and CDR2 FYEKMQ (reference sequence). The CDR3 is 14 amino acids. Trimming took off 5 bases at V and 4 bases at J, with 11 bases between the two ends. The CDR3, as DNA: TGTGCCAGCAGCATCCAGGAGCATAATGAAAAACTGTTTTTT. As protein: CASSIQEHNEKLFF.

The chain joins TRBV20-1 to TRBJ2-7; D possibly matches TRBD1 or TRBD2 (5 bases each). Germline V gene lookup returns CDR1 DFQATT and CDR2 SNEGSKA (reference sequence). The CDR3 runs to 11 residues. With 5 bases removed from V and 1 base from J, the gap between germline ends came to 6 bases. CDR3 nucleotides: TGCAGTGCTGAGGGGTCCTACGAGCAGTACTTC. Residues: CSAEGSYEQYF.